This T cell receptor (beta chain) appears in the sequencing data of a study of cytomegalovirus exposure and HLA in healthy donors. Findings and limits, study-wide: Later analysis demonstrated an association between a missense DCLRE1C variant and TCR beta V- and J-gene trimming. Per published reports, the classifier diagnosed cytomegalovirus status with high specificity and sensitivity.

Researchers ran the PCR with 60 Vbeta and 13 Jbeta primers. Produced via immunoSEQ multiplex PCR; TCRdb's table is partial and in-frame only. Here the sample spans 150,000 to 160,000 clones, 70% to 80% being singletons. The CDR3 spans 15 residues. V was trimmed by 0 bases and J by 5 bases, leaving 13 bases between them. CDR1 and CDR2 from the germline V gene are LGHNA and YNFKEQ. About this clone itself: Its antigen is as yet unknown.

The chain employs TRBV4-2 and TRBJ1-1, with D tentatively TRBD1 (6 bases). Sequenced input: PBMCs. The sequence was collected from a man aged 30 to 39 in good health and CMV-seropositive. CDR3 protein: CASSQDRGAGTEAFF. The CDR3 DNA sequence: TGTGCCAGCAGCCAAGATCGGGGGGCGGGTACTGAAGCTTTCTTT.